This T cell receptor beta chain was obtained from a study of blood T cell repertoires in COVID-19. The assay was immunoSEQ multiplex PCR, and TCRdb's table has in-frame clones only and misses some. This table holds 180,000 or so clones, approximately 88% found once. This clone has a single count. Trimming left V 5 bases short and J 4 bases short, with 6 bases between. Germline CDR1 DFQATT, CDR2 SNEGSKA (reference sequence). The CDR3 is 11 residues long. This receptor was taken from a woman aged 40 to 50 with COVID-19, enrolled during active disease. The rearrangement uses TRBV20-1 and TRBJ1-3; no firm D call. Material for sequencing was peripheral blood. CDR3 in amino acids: CSAPRGNTIYF. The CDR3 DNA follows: TGCAGTGCTCCGCGGGGAAACACCATATATTTT.